This TCR beta chain was observed in a study of blood T cell repertoires in COVID-19. For the study at large: PBMCs, B-cell-depleted T cells, or T cells were the source of the cDNA or gDNA that made up the material.

Original processing notes: Amplified reference gene primers provided the basis for estimating nucleated cell counts. The assay was immunoSEQ multiplex PCR, and TCRdb's table has in-frame clones only and misses some. For V, J and clone size, that table is used; D and trimming come from the DNA. The table lists hundreds of thousands of clones, approximately 88% of them singletons. The germline gives CDR1 SNHLY, CDR2 FYNNEI. The CDR3 is made up of 14 amino acids. With 8 bases removed from V and 3 bases from J, the gap between germline ends came to 14 bases. It was during active infection that Seattle patients were enrolled and then longitudinally followed.

The chain employs TRBV2 and TRBJ1-5, with D possibly matching TRBD1 (6 bases). This clonotype was sampled from a woman between 50 and 59 years old with COVID-19, enrolled during active disease. The sequenced sample consisted of peripheral blood. CDR3 protein: CASRRTALNQPQHF. The CDR3 DNA follows: TGTGCCAGCCGAAGGACAGCCCTCAATCAGCCCCAGCATTTT.